The 9 T cell receptor beta chains below were found in one sample sequenced in a study of T cells in tuberculosis (dated by TCRdb to about 2018). To prepare the library, the immunoSEQ multiplex PCR assay was applied. Held by TCRdb, this immuneACCESS table contains in-frame sequences only and omits some clones. Under half of the omission traces to an unresolved V gene where checked; the cause of the rest is unknown. The sample table contains 85,000 to 90,000 clones; only one count was recorded for about nine tenths of them. The ten largest clones add up to 1.9% of the sample. Thawed, overnight-rested PBMC were stained with GMM-loaded CD1B tetramer, a Live/Dead dye and anti-CD3, then sorted on a FACS Aria II. C32 glucose monomycolate purified from Rhodococcus equi was loaded onto CD1B tetramers. The sequenced sample consisted of CD1b-GMM tetramer-negative cells sorted from PBMCs. Reading the label with the study, this specimen's cell subset or site is: T cells not binding CD1B-GMM tetramer, sorted from same donor. The receptors derive from an adult woman with latent tuberculosis.

The chain is built from TRBV4-2 and TRBJ2-1; tentative D call: TRBD2 (6 bases). Trimming took off 4 bases at V and 7 bases at J, with 23 bases between the two ends. Germline assignment: CDR1 LGHNA and CDR2 YNFKEQ. The CDR3 length is 17 residues. The CDR3 DNA follows: TGTGCCAGCAGCCCGTCGTCTCGGGGGACCGCTTCGAATGAGCAGTTCTTC. This translates into CASSPSSRGTASNEQFF.

The chain employs TRBV6-1 and TRBJ2-2; 8 bases line up with TRBD1. The CDR3 spans 14 residues. Trimming took 7 bases from V and 1 from J; bases not matched to a gene: 2. Germline CDR1 reads MNHNS; CDR2 reads SASEGT. The CDR3 sequence: CASIQGVNTGELFF. CDR3 nucleotides: TGTGCCAGCATACAGGGGGTGAACACCGGGGAGCTGTTTTTT.

The chain combines TRBV7-3 with TRBJ2-3, with 12 bases aligning to TRBD2. Trimming took 2 bases from V and 4 from J; bases not matched to a gene: 13. The germline V gene encodes CDR1 SGHTA and CDR2 FQGTGA. The CDR3 totals 19 residues. The CDR3 nucleotides read TGTGCCAGCAGCTTACGGTTACTAGCGGGGGGCGGGAAATCAGATACGCAGTATTTT. Translating gives CASSLRLLAGGGKSDTQYF. The whole variable domain, filled in from reference TRBV7-3 and TRBJ2-3, reads GAGVSQTPSNKVTEKGKYVELRCDPISGHTALYWYRQSLGQGPEFLIYFQGTGAADDSGLPNDRFFAVRPEGSVSTLKIQRTERGDSAVYLCASSLRLLAGGGKSDTQYFGPGTRLTVL.

V usage is TRBV5-4 and J usage is TRBJ2-1, with D unresolved. Trimming removed 0 bases from V and 9 bases from J, with 7 bases in between. This CDR3 has 12 residues. Germline assignment: CDR1 SGHNT and CDR2 YYREEE (reference sequence). In nucleotides, the CDR3 is TGTGCCAGCAGCTTGGCGGGTGGTGAGCAGTTCTTC. Translated: CASSLAGGEQFF.

V usage is TRBV30 and J usage is TRBJ1-5, with D hard to call. Germline assignment: CDR1 GTSNPN and CDR2 SVGIG (reference sequence). The V gene lost 1 base and the J gene lost 6 bases, with 10 bases spanning the gap. This CDR3 spans 13 amino acids. The CDR3 DNA reads TGTGCCTGGAGTGGGGAGGTTTTTCAGCCCCAGCATTTT. It yields the protein CAWSGEVFQPQHF.

The rearrangement uses TRBV29-1 and TRBJ1-2; no firm D call. The CDR3 has 14 amino acids. The V end lost 3 bases, the J end lost 8 bases, and 19 bases lay between the germline ends. Germline CDR1 reads SQVTM; CDR2 reads ANQGSEA. The CDR3 bases are TGCAGCGTTGAGCCGCCTGAGGGAGTGGAGGGCTACACCTTC. This sequence encodes CSVEPPEGVEGYTF.

Note on this clone: The sample holds other DNA sequences that translate to the same CDR3. This chain links TRBV28 with TRBJ1-4; D is uncertain. This CDR3 spans 13 amino acids. The V end lost 3 bases, the J end lost 3 bases, and 5 bases lay between the germline ends. The germline V gene has CDR1 MDHEN and CDR2 SYDVKM. CDR3: CASSLDSNEKLFF. CDR3 coding DNA: TGTGCCAGCAGTTTGGACTCTAATGAAAAACTGTTTTTT.

The chain has TRBV6-6 and TRBJ2-3; TRBD2 aligns across 13 bases. This CDR3 is built from 14 residues. Germline values: CDR1 MNHNY, CDR2 SVGAGI (reference sequence). V shed 7 bases and J 6 bases; nucleotides not matched to a gene: 4. This CDR3 is CASKGTSGMDTQYF. The CDR3, as DNA: TGTGCCAGCAAAGGGACTAGCGGGATGGATACGCAGTATTTT.

V and J are TRBV9 and TRBJ2-3, with D maybe TRBD2 (6 bases). The V end lost 0 bases, the J end lost 6 bases, and 8 bases lay between the germline ends. This CDR3 is built from 13 residues. Germline V CDR1 and CDR2: SGDLS, YYNGEE. Here the CDR3 reads CASSVAGGDTQYF. The CDR3 nucleotides read TGTGCCAGCAGCGTAGCTGGGGGGGATACGCAGTATTTT.